This T cell receptor (beta chain) was documented in a study of T-cell memory formation after mild COVID-19. The CDR3 covers 16 residues. V shed 3 bases and J shed 4 bases, with 19 bases lying between them. Germline CDR1 and CDR2: MGHDK and SYGVNS. From 5'RACE with constant-segment primers came TCR alpha and TCR beta cDNA libraries that carried sample barcodes and UMIs. MiXCR was run by TCRdb on the 5' RACE reads, yielding one entry per CDR3 protein. In the table there are under 450,000 distinct CDR3 sequences, less than 25% of which are singletons. Study findings and constraints: A balance of CD4 and CD8 characterized clones contracting day 15 to 85, whereas later expanders leaned CD4+. Second-wave clones reaching peak frequency on day 37 lacked confirmed SARS-CoV-2 specificity.

Only a few counts were recorded for this clonotype. Its antigen is not known. The receptor comes from an adult woman who had mild COVID-19 (a few samples of this study predate the infection). Cell type and time point are not known. The chain joins TRBV25-1 to TRBJ2-7; D may be TRBD2 (7 bases). The sequenced sample consisted of PBMCs or a T cell subset sorted from them (not recorded which). CDR3 sequence (DNA): TGTGCCAGCAGTGATGTAGGCGGGGGCAGGGATTACGAGCAGTACTTC. It translates to CASSDVGGGRDYEQYF.